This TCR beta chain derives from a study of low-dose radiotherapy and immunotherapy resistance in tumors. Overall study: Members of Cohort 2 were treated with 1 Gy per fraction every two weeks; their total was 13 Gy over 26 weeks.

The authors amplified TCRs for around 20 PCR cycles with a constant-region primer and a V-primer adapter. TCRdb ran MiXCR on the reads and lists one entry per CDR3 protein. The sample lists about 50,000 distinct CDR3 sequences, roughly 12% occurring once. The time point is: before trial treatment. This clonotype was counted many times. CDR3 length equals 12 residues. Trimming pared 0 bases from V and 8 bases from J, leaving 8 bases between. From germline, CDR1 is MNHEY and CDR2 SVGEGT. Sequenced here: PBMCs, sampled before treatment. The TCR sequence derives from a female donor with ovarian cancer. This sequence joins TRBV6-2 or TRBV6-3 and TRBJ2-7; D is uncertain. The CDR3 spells CASSYSTTQQYF. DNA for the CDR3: TGTGCCAGCAGTTACTCAACTACGCAGCAGTACTTC.